The rows below give T cell receptor beta chains drawn from one sample of a study of T cells in localized non-small cell lung cancer. The method was immunoSEQ multiplex PCR; TCRdb's version includes in-frame clones alone and lacks a portion of them. The table has over 30,000 clones, about nine tenths seen once. This specimen consisted of peripheral blood mononuclear cells, obtained before any cancer treatment. Receptors originate from a male donor aged 60 or over with stage II lung adenocarcinoma. Each CDR3 is given with its conserved first and last residue. The D gene is left open where the match is weak. Some rows mark clone size as missing; the rest say once, few, many or name a class of expanded clone.

.,.,TRBJ1-2,TRBV15,CATSRDTYGYTF,TGTGCCACCAGCAGAGATACATATGGCTACACCTTC
TRBD1,.,TRBJ2-5,TRBV2,CASSVQGWQETQYF,TGTGCCAGCAGCGTACAGGGGTGGCAAGAGACCCAGTACTTC
.,.,TRBJ2-1,TRBV6-6,CASSYPNEQFF,TGTGCCAGCAGTTACCCCAATGAGCAGTTCTTC
.,.,TRBJ1-5,TRBV7-2,CASRNQRGNQPQHF,TGTGCCAGCAGAAATCAAAGGGGCAATCAGCCCCAGCATTTT
.,once,TRBJ2-7,TRBV21-1,CASSNGLRYEQYF,TGTGCCAGCAGCAATGGACTCCGCTACGAGCAGTACTTC
.,few,TRBJ2-1,TRBV7-2,CASSRGRVSSYNEQFF,TGTGCCAGCAGCCGCGGACGGGTCAGCTCCTACAATGAGCAGTTCTTC
TRBD1,.,TRBJ1-1,TRBV2,CASRNTGGGTEAFF,TGTGCCAGCAGAAACACAGGGGGCGGCACTGAAGCTTTCTTT
TRBD1,.,TRBJ2-7,TRBV5-1,CASSSSTGSSYEQYF,TGCGCCAGCAGCAGCTCGACAGGGAGCTCCTACGAGCAGTACTTC
.,few,TRBJ1-1,TRBV29-1,CSARQGSEAFF,TGCAGCGCCCGTCAGGGTTCTGAAGCTTTCTTT
.,.,TRBJ2-7,TRBV4-2,CASSQDEREPSYEQYF,TGTGCCAGCAGCCAAGATGAGCGCGAACCCTCCTACGAGCAGTACTTC
TRBD1,.,TRBJ2-7,TRBV4-2,CASSQVTTGQGLGEQYF,TGTGCCAGCAGCCAAGTTACTACAGGACAGGGGTTGGGGGAGCAGTACTTC
TRBD2,.,TRBJ2-3,TRBV9,CASSVDGREDTQYF,TGTGCCAGCAGCGTAGACGGGAGGGAAGATACGCAGTATTTT
.,.,TRBJ1-1,TRBV6-1,CASILEGWTEAFF,TGTGCCAGCATCCTAGAGGGGTGGACTGAAGCTTTCTTT
.,.,TRBJ1-2,TRBV11-2,CASSLDRTIGGYTF,TGTGCCAGCAGCTTAGACAGAACCATTGGGGGCTACACCTTC
TRBD2,.,TRBJ2-7,TRBV10-1,CASSALAGGVGEQYF,TGCGCCAGCAGTGCGCTAGCGGGAGGAGTAGGAGAGCAGTACTTC
.,.,TRBJ1-2,TRBV6-6,CASSTRSDRTYGYTF,TGTGCCAGCAGTACCCGCTCCGACAGGACCTATGGCTACACCTTC
.,.,TRBJ1-1,TRBV5-1,CASSLDGGSSTEAFF,TGCGCCAGCAGCTTGGACGGGGGATCGAGCACTGAAGCTTTCTTT
.,.,TRBJ2-7,TRBV2,CASSELSYEQYF,TGTGCCAGCAGTGAACTTAGTTACGAGCAGTACTTC
.,.,TRBJ2-7,TRBV4-2,CASSPLGSSYEQYF,TGTGCCAGCAGCCCCCTTGGCAGCTCCTACGAGCAGTACTTC
.,.,TRBJ2-7,TRBV11-2,CASSILQAGEQYF,TGTGCCAGCAGCATACTACAGGCGGGGGAGCAGTACTTC
TRBD1,.,TRBJ2-7,TRBV11-1,CASSLASGGGYEQYF,TGTGCCAGCAGCTTAGCGTCAGGGGGCGGCTACGAGCAGTACTTC
TRBD2,.,TRBJ2-5,TRBV30,CAWSATRLAETQYF,TGTGCCTGGAGCGCCACCCGACTAGCGGAGACCCAGTACTTC
.,.,TRBJ1-2,TRBV14,CASSQLPGRKGYTF,TGTGCCAGCAGCCAACTGCCAGGACGGAAGGGCTACACCTTC
.,.,TRBJ2-5,TRBV7-6,CASSLGGTQYF,TGTGCCAGCAGCTTAGGGGGGACCCAGTACTTC
.,.,TRBJ2-1,TRBV5-1,CASSPGTDSYNEQFF,TGCGCCAGCAGCCCCGGGACGGACTCCTACAATGAGCAGTTCTTC
TRBD1,once,TRBJ1-1,TRBV7-9,CASLGQGGRGTEAFF,TGTGCCAGCCTGGGACAGGGAGGTCGTGGGACTGAAGCTTTCTTT
TRBD2,.,TRBJ2-1,TRBV15,CATNPGLAFNEQFF,TGTGCCACCAACCCGGGACTAGCGTTCAATGAGCAGTTCTTC
.,.,TRBJ2-7,TRBV28,CASSYHGYEQYF,TGTGCCAGCAGTTATCATGGCTACGAGCAGTACTTC
TRBD2,.,TRBJ2-7,TRBV14,CASSLFTGTSVYEQYF,TGTGCCAGCAGCCTATTTACCGGGACTAGCGTATACGAGCAGTACTTC
.,.,TRBJ2-7,TRBV5-1,CASRSEMGTSEQYF,TGCGCCAGCAGGTCGGAGATGGGAACGTCCGAGCAGTACTTC
.,.,TRBJ1-1,TRBV6-1,CASSQLDGEAFF,TGTGCCAGCAGTCAATTGGACGGTGAAGCTTTCTTT
TRBD2,.,TRBJ2-2,TRBV10-3,CATTVRFRGANTGELFF,TGTGCCACCACAGTCCGCTTCCGGGGGGCGAACACCGGGGAGCTGTTTTTT
.,.,TRBJ2-5,TRBV18,CASSPGDGPRETQYF,TGTGCCAGCTCACCCGGGGACGGACCTCGGGAGACCCAGTACTTC
.,.,TRBJ1-2,TRBV5-1,CASSLTGVNYGYTF,TGCGCCAGCAGCTTGACAGGAGTTAACTATGGCTACACCTTC
TRBD2,.,TRBJ2-2,TRBV9,CASSVSYSGLAGELFF,TGTGCCAGCAGCGTATCTTATTCTGGACTAGCCGGGGAGCTGTTTTTT
.,.,TRBJ1-1,TRBV6-5,CASSFQKGQNTEAFF,TGTGCCAGCAGCTTTCAAAAGGGACAGAACACTGAAGCTTTCTTT
.,.,TRBJ2-7,TRBV7-2,CASSFVGPYEQYF,TGTGCCAGCAGCTTTGTAGGGCCTTACGAGCAGTACTTC
.,once,TRBJ1-5,TRBV5-6,CASSLGAGASNQPQHF,TGTGCCAGCAGCTTGGGGGCAGGAGCTAGCAATCAGCCCCAGCATTTT
.,.,TRBJ1-4,TRBV5-6,CASSFGSTNEKLFF,TGTGCCAGCAGCTTTGGGTCAACTAATGAAAAACTGTTTTTT
TRBD2,.,TRBJ2-2,TRBV9,CASSSPGLAANTGELFF,TGTGCCAGCAGTTCCCCAGGACTAGCGGCGAACACCGGGGAGCTGTTTTTT
TRBD2,.,TRBJ2-1,TRBV7-9,CASSPQSHSGSYNEQFF,TGTGCCAGCAGCCCTCAATCTCATAGCGGGAGCTACAATGAGCAGTTCTTC
.,.,TRBJ2-2,TRBV30,CAWRETGTNTGELFF,TGTGCCTGGAGGGAAACCGGGACCAACACCGGGGAGCTGTTTTTT
.,.,TRBJ1-2,TRBV19,CASSMERARYGYTF,TGTGCCAGTAGTATGGAAAGGGCGAGATATGGCTACACCTTC
TRBD2,.,TRBJ2-7,TRBV6-5,CASSYDEREGPQYF,TGTGCCAGCAGTTACGATGAGCGGGAGGGTCCCCAGTACTTC
.,few,TRBJ1-4,TRBV6-5,CASSSGLPGELFF,TGTGCCAGCAGCTCCGGGCTGCCCGGAGAACTGTTTTTT